The rows below give T cell receptor beta chains drawn from one sample of a study of CD8+CD57+ T cells in acquired aplastic anemia. TCRdb used MiXCR to reprocess the reads, holding one entry per CDR3 protein. The data show about 190,000 distinct CDR3 sequences, around half seen once. The specimen sequenced was sorted CD4+, CD8+, or CD8+CD57+ T cells (not recorded which) from PBMCs. The receptors originated from a human donor with aplastic anemia. The CDR3 runs from the conserved cysteine through the conserved F or W. Fields, in order: D gene, V gene, J gene, clone size, CDR3 DNA, CDR3 protein. D genes are given only for firm matches. The size of a clone is reported for some rows only, either as once, few or many, or as a class for expanded clones.

.,TRBV20-1,TRBJ1-1,.,TGCAGTGCTAGAGATTCGAGGAACACTGAAGCTTTCTTT,CSARDSRNTEAFF
TRBD1,TRBV2,TRBJ1-1,.,TGTGCCAGCAGATTCGACAGGGTTGCCACTGAAGCTTTCTTT,CASRFDRVATEAFF
.,TRBV2,TRBJ2-1,.,TGTGCCAGCAGTGAAGGTACGCCAGATAAGAGCTCCTACAATGAGCAGTTCTTC,CASSEGTPDKSSYNEQFF
.,TRBV2,TRBJ2-3,many,TGTGCCAGCAGTGGGGGAGGGGGATTCACAGATACGCAGTATTTT,CASSGGGGFTDTQYF
.,TRBV6-4,TRBJ2-3,.,TGTGCCAGCAGTGACGACACCGGGGGACGCACAGATACGCAGTATTTT,CASSDDTGGRTDTQYF
.,TRBV10-2,TRBJ1-5,.,TGCGCCAGCAGTGATAGCCCCCCGGGCAATCAGCCCCAGCATTTT,CASSDSPPGNQPQHF
.,TRBV20-1,TRBJ1-1,many,TGCAGTGCTAGTCCCCCCCCTAACACTGAAGCTTTCTTT,CSASPPPNTEAFF
TRBD1,TRBV10-3,TRBJ2-7,.,TGTGCCATCAGTGATGGGACAGGACGAGCCTACGAGCAGTACTTC,CAISDGTGRAYEQYF
.,TRBV15,TRBJ1-4,.,TGTGCCACCAGCAGGGGTGTTAATGAAAAACTGTTTTTT,CATSRGVNEKLFF
TRBD2,TRBV29-1,TRBJ2-3,.,TGCAGCGTGGGGGGACTAGACCTATCTAGCACAGATACGCAGTATTTT,CSVGGLDLSSTDTQYF
.,TRBV5-5,TRBJ1-2,many,TGTGCCAGCAGCTTGGCGGCGGGCTATGGCTACACCTTC,CASSLAAGYGYTF
.,TRBV4-1,TRBJ2-7,many,TGCGCCAGCAGCCAAGATCCGGGCTCCTACGAGCAGTACTTC,CASSQDPGSYEQYF
TRBD2,TRBV5-1,TRBJ2-1,many,TGCGCCAGCAGCTTGTTACAGCGGGGGTCTTACAATGAGCAGTTCTTC,CASSLLQRGSYNEQFF
.,TRBV19,TRBJ2-7,.,TGTGCCAGTAGTATAGAAGATAGCGACTCCTACGAGCAGTACTTC,CASSIEDSDSYEQYF
.,TRBV29-1,TRBJ2-1,.,TGCAGCGTTGAAGAAGCGGAGGGGCAGTTCTTC,CSVEEAEGQFF
TRBD1,TRBV19,TRBJ1-2,many,TGTGCCAGTAGGGACAGGGTAACCCAAATCTATGGCTACACCTTC,CASRDRVTQIYGYTF
.,TRBV7-3,TRBJ1-1,.,TGTGCCAGCAGCCCTACCACGAACACTGAAGCTTTCTTT,CASSPTTNTEAFF
TRBD1,TRBV10-3,TRBJ1-6,few,TGTGCCATCAGAGACGTCGGACAGGGCCGAAATTCACCCCTCCACTTT,CAIRDVGQGRNSPLHF
TRBD2,TRBV3-1,TRBJ2-5,few,TGTGCCAGCAGCCAACTAGCGGGGGGAGAGACCCAGTACTTC,CASSQLAGGETQYF
.,TRBV24-1,TRBJ2-2,.,TGTGCCACCAGTGATCAAGGTCCAGGGGCCGGGGAGCTGTTTTTT,CATSDQGPGAGELFF
TRBD2,TRBV24-1,TRBJ2-1,.,TGTGCCACCAGTGACGCCGGGACTAGCGGCATCTACAAGGAGCAGTTCTTC,CATSDAGTSGIYKEQFF
TRBD1,TRBV2,TRBJ1-2,many,TGTGCCAGCAGTGAACAGGGGGCTTTGGCGGATGGCTACACCTTC,CASSEQGALADGYTF
.,TRBV20-1,TRBJ2-7,.,TGCAGTGCTAGAGCGGACGGTACCTACGAGCAGTACTTC,CSARADGTYEQYF
TRBD2,TRBV5-1,TRBJ2-3,few,TGCGCCAGCAGCCGTGACCGGACTAGCGGATACACAGATACGCAGTATTTT,CASSRDRTSGYTDTQYF
.,TRBV20-1,TRBJ1-4,many,TGCAGTGCCGACAGCCGTAATGAAAAACTGTTTTTT,CSADSRNEKLFF
.,TRBV7-7,TRBJ2-3,.,TGTGCCAGCAGCTTAGAAGCTGGGAATACGCAGTATTTT,CASSLEAGNTQYF
TRBD1,TRBV29-1,TRBJ2-7,.,TGCAGCGTTGAAAAGGGGGACAGGGGTTACGGGCAGTACTTC,CSVEKGDRGYGQYF
.,TRBV12-3/TRBV12-4,TRBJ1-1,many,TGTGCCAGCAGTTTACGAGGGGCCAACACTGAAGCTTTCTTT,CASSLRGANTEAFF
.,TRBV5-1,TRBJ1-1,many,TGCGCCAGCAGCTTGAAACAGGGTCCGAACACTGAAGCTTTCTTT,CASSLKQGPNTEAFF
.,TRBV28,TRBJ2-7,many,TGTGCCAGCATCTACGAGCAGTACTTC,CASIYEQYF
TRBD1,TRBV19,TRBJ1-2,many,TGTGCCAGTAAAGTCGGGACAGAGAGCTATGGCTACACCTTC,CASKVGTESYGYTF
.,TRBV10-3,TRBJ2-6,.,TGTGCCATCAGTGAGTCCGCAGTCAACTCTGGGGCCAACGTCCTGACTTTC,CAISESAVNSGANVLTF
TRBD2,TRBV5-4,TRBJ2-1,many,TGTGCCAGCAGCGCACTAGCGGGAGGATACAATGAGCAGTTCTTC,CASSALAGGYNEQFF
.,TRBV6-1,TRBJ2-3,.,TGTGCCAGCACGCTACAGCTTGTCACAGATACGCAGTATTTT,CASTLQLVTDTQYF
.,TRBV2,TRBJ2-6,many,TGTGCCAGCAGCTTTGACAGGCCTACTGGGGCCAACGTCCTGACTTTC,CASSFDRPTGANVLTF
.,TRBV10-3,TRBJ1-1,few,TGTGCCAGTAGGGCGTGGGAGAGGTCGGAAGCTTTCTTT,CASRAWERSEAFF
TRBD2,TRBV7-2,TRBJ2-1,.,TGTGCCAGCAGCTTGGGCGGGGGTGAGCAGTTCTTC,CASSLGGGEQFF
TRBD2,TRBV5-1,TRBJ2-5,few,TGCGCCAGCAGCCCGCGCCCCCTCCTAGCGGGAGTGTCAGAGACCCAGTACTTC,CASSPRPLLAGVSETQYF
TRBD1,TRBV6-5,TRBJ1-1,many,TGTGCCAGCAGTGGGGACAGGATGAGGCCTGAAGCTTTCTTT,CASSGDRMRPEAFF
TRBD2,TRBV10-2,TRBJ2-5,.,TGCGCCAGCAGTCCGTTGGGCGGGAGGAGCCAAGAGACCCAGTACTTC,CASSPLGGRSQETQYF
TRBD1,TRBV5-1,TRBJ1-4,many,TGCGCCAGCAGCTTGGGATCAGGGGGCTGGGAAAAACTGTTTTTT,CASSLGSGGWEKLFF
.,TRBV3-1,TRBJ2-7,many,TGTGCCAGCAGCCAAGCATCGCGGGGCGGTCTCGAGCAGTACTTC,CASSQASRGGLEQYF
.,TRBV5-8,TRBJ2-7,.,TGTTCCAGCAGCTCACCAGGGTACGAGCAGTACTTC,CSSSSPGYEQYF
.,TRBV12-3/TRBV12-4,TRBJ1-1,many,TGTGCCAGCAGTGGAACGAGAGGGGTGGGAGCTTTCTTT,CASSGTRGVGAFF
TRBD1,TRBV20-1,TRBJ2-7,many,TGCAGTGCTAGTGGTTGGCGACAGGGGGCGAGGACCTACGAGCAGTACTTC,CSASGWRQGARTYEQYF
.,TRBV19,TRBJ2-1,few,TGTGCCAGTAGTATTTTCGAGGGGGCGGGAAATGAGCAGTTCTTC,CASSIFEGAGNEQFF
.,TRBV27,TRBJ2-1,.,TGTGCCTGCAGTTTATCCGACGGGAGCAGATACAATGAGCAGTTCTTC,CACSLSDGSRYNEQFF
TRBD2,TRBV20-1,TRBJ2-7,.,TGCAGTGCTAGCGGGAGGGAGGGCTCCTACGAGCAGTACTTC,CSASGREGSYEQYF
.,TRBV7-2,TRBJ2-7,many,TGTGCCAGCAGCTTTGGCCTTGGAGGTTTCTACGAGCAGTACTTC,CASSFGLGGFYEQYF
.,TRBV19,TRBJ2-6,.,TGTGCCAGTAGTTTGTCCTCTGGGGCCAACGTCCTGACTTTC,CASSLSSGANVLTF
.,TRBV7-9,TRBJ2-3,.,TGTGCCAGCAGCAAGGGAGATACGCAGTATTTT,CASSKGDTQYF